This T cell receptor beta chain was found in a study of glioma-infiltrating T cells. The study's findings and limits: Tissue and blood shared very few CDR3 sequences. Non-neoplastic patients had below-expected tissue-blood divergence, while all gliomas exceeded expectation.

Using RNA template, CDR3s of TCR alpha and beta were amplified with iRepertoire arm-PCR. Input was 100-400 ng of tissue mRNA or PBMC total RNA. TCRdb processed the multiplex PCR reads anew with MiXCR; each CDR3 protein has one entry. The sample lists about 140,000 distinct CDR3 sequences; more than 35% were seen once. Concerning this clonotype: Its target is not known.

The V and J ends lost 5 bases and 3 bases, in that order; junction bases with no gene match: 8. Germline values: CDR1 SEHNR, CDR2 FQNEAQ (reference sequence). The CDR3 consists of 15 residues. Sequencing used glioma tissue, nonneoplastic brain tissue, or PBMCs (not recorded which). This receptor was obtained from a human donor with low-grade glioma or glioblastoma, undergoing nonglioma brain surgery, or in good health (not recorded which). This chain connects TRBV7-9 to TRBJ2-7, with 9 bases identical to TRBD1. The CDR3 region is CASSSGTGIFYEQYF. In DNA, the CDR3 is TGTGCCAGCAGCAGCGGGACAGGGATATTCTACGAGCAGTACTTC.